The 3 T cell receptor beta chains listed next were all sequenced from one sample in a study of shared clonotypes between healthy human individuals. The repertoire was sequenced with immunoSEQ multiplex PCR; TCRdb's copy has only in-frame clones and lacks some. The data hold nearly 1,000,000 clones, with around three quarters observed a single time. The source material was memory CD4+ T cells sorted from blood. Indicated subset: CD45RA-negative fraction. All receptors derive from a man younger than 30 in good health.

This clone came up a few times. V and J are TRBV4-1 and TRBJ2-1; D is uncertain. The CDR3 loop spans 13 amino acids. Deletions cut 3 bases from V and 7 bases from J, with 10 bases between. Germline V gene sequence: CDR1 MGHRA, CDR2 YSYEKL. CDR3 sequence (DNA): TGCGCCAGCAGCCAGGCCGCGAGGAATGAGCAGTTCTTC. It encodes CASSQAARNEQFF.

V is TRBV10-3 and J is TRBJ1-1, with D tentatively TRBD1 (5 bases). CDR1 and CDR2 from the germline V gene are ENHRY and SYGVKD. The CDR3 length is 16 residues. Trimming pared 4 bases from V and 3 bases from J, leaving 18 bases between. DNA for the CDR3: TGTGCCATCAGTGGAATGGGGGGTGGCAAGGACACTGAAGCTTTCTTT. As protein: CAISGMGGGKDTEAFF.

This clone was found many times. The gene calls are TRBV27 and TRBJ2-7, with a weak D call TRBD1 (6 bases). Trimming removed 0 bases at V and 5 bases at J, with 14 bases between. The germline gives CDR1 MNHEY, CDR2 SMNVEV (reference sequence). The CDR3 sequence is 15 residues long. The CDR3 spells CASSLSRQANHEQYF. The CDR3 DNA sequence: TGTGCCAGCAGTTTATCGCGACAGGCAAACCACGAGCAGTACTTC.